Sequencing of this T cell receptor (beta chain) was carried out in a study of cytomegalovirus exposure and HLA in healthy donors. The table came from immunoSEQ multiplex PCR; TCRdb's copy has only in-frame clones and leaves some out. The table lists about 220,000 clones, about 90% of them singletons. Whole-study results and caveats: Reports credit the classifier with highly specific, highly sensitive diagnosis of cytomegalovirus status.

Details on this clone: As yet, its antigen is unknown.

The sequence was collected from a woman between 18 and 30 years old in good health and CMV-seronegative. Sample: PBMCs.

CDR3 DNA: TGTGCCAGCAGCGTACCGGGACACCAGAACACTGAAGCTTTCTTT. Amino acids: CASSVPGHQNTEAFF. V gene TRBV21-1 combines with J gene TRBJ1-1; TRBD1, the table's D call, lacks a check against the DNA. TRBV21-1 is shown as a pseudogene. There are 15 residues in the CDR3.